Shown below are 17 T cell receptor beta chains from a single sample sequenced in a study of blood T cell repertoires in COVID-19. Clones were sequenced by immunoSEQ multiplex PCR, and TCRdb holds only the in-frame ones, with some missing. The sample contains about 190,000 clones, about four fifths of which appear only once. Sequenced input: peripheral blood. The receptor set was obtained from a woman between 65 and 79 years old with active or convalescent COVID-19.

This sequence joins TRBV7-2 and TRBJ2-4; D not resolved. This CDR3 spans 14 amino acids. Germline values: CDR1 SGHTA, CDR2 FQGNSA. Trimming pared 6 bases from V and 0 bases from J, leaving 9 bases between. CDR3 residues: CASRPTEAKNIQYF. Here the CDR3 DNA reads TGTGCCAGCAGGCCCACAGAAGCCAAAAACATTCAGTACTTC. Combining the CDR3 with reference TRBV7-2 and TRBJ2-4 gives the whole variable domain GAGVSQSPSNKVTEKGKDVELRCDPISGHTALYWYRQSLGQGLEFLIYFQGNSAPDKSGLPSDRFSAERTGGSVSTLTIQRTQQEDSAVYLCASRPTEAKNIQYFGAGTRLSVL.

This clone was detected once. The chain couples TRBV5-1 to TRBJ2-7; 12 nucleotides agree with TRBD2. After removal of 6 bases from V and 6 bases from J, the junction contained 7 bases not matched to a gene. Germline V gives CDR1 SGHRS, CDR2 YFSETQ. This CDR3 has 14 residues. The CDR3 DNA sequence: TGCGCCAGCACCCGCGGACTAGCGGGACGCGAGCAGTACTTC. It yields the protein CASTRGLAGREQYF.

CDR3 in DNA: TGCGCCAGCAGTAAAAACCCGGGACAGGGCCCTAACTATGGCTACACCTTC. This encodes CASSKNPGQGPNYGYTF. The chain combines TRBV5-1 with TRBJ1-2, with 9 bases that match TRBD1. Germline values: CDR1 SGHRS, CDR2 YFSETQ. CDR3 length: 17 amino acids. V lost 5 bases and J lost 0; bases outside the gene matches: 11.

Only one count was recorded for this clone. The chain carries TRBV2 and TRBJ1-4, with D unresolved. CDR1 is SNHLY and CDR2 is FYNNEI in the germline V gene. V lost 10 bases and J 0 bases, leaving 12 bases between the germline ends. The CDR3 runs 14 residues. The CDR3 DNA follows: TGTGCCACACACAGATATTCAACTAATGAAAAACTGTTTTTT. It translates to CATHRYSTNEKLFF. Complete variable domain (other parts from reference TRBV2 and TRBJ1-4): EPEVTQTPSHQVTQMGQEVILRCVPISNHLYFYWYRQILGQKVEFLVSFYNNEISEKSEIFDDQFSVERPDGSNFTLKIRSTKLEDSAMYFCATHRYSTNEKLFFGSGTQLSVL.

The gene calls are TRBV13 and TRBJ1-1; a weak D match, TRBD1 (6 bases). V lost 3 bases, J lost 0 bases, and 17 bases lay in between. This CDR3 is 17 amino acids long. The germline gives CDR1 PRHDT, CDR2 FYEKMQ (reference sequence). CDR3 protein: CASSFAFDRFLNTEAFF. In DNA form, the CDR3 reads TGTGCCAGCAGCTTCGCTTTCGACAGGTTTCTGAACACTGAAGCTTTCTTT.

V usage is TRBV2 and J usage is TRBJ2-1, with 7 bases that match TRBD1. The CDR3 sequence is 15 residues long. CDR1 and CDR2 (germline): SNHLY, FYNNEI. The J segment lost 2 bases and the V segment lost 5 bases, leaving 6 bases of the junction unmatched. CDR3 DNA: TGTGCCAGCAGTCGTGAGACAGGGACCTACAATGAGCAGTTCTTC. Protein: CASSRETGTYNEQFF.

This chain links TRBV7-8 with TRBJ2-2; 9 nucleotides align to TRBD1. The V and J ends lost 3 bases and 4 bases, in that order; junction bases with no gene match: 12. In germline, CDR1 is SGHVS, CDR2 FQNEAQ. The length of the CDR3 is 18 residues. The CDR3 loop reads CASSLRSGTGTVTGELFF. The CDR3 DNA sequence: TGTGCCAGCAGCTTGAGATCCGGGACAGGGACGGTCACCGGGGAGCTGTTTTTT.

V is TRBV10-2 and J is TRBJ2-1, with a possible D match to TRBD2 (5 bases). Germline V lookup: CDR1 WSHSY, CDR2 SAAADI. The CDR3 sequence is 13 residues long. V was trimmed by 3 bases and J by 2 bases, leaving 5 bases between them. CDR3 in amino acids: CASSDGTYNEQFF. The CDR3 nucleotides are TGCGCCAGCAGTGACGGGACCTACAATGAGCAGTTCTTC.

This chain joins TRBV2 and TRBJ2-3; 8 positions agree with TRBD2. V shed 4 bases and J 0 bases; nucleotides not matched to a gene: 12. This CDR3 is built from 18 residues. Germline V gives CDR1 SNHLY, CDR2 FYNNEI. In nucleotides, the CDR3 is TGTGCCAGCAGTGCGACGGCGGGAGGACCCACAAGCACAGATACGCAGTATTTT. It codes for CASSATAGGPTSTDTQYF. Variable domain in full (rest from reference TRBV2 and TRBJ2-3): EPEVTQTPSHQVTQMGQEVILRCVPISNHLYFYWYRQILGQKVEFLVSFYNNEISEKSEIFDDQFSVERPDGSNFTLKIRSTKLEDSAMYFCASSATAGGPTSTDTQYFGPGTRLTVL.

The chain couples TRBV3-1 (or the pseudogene TRBV3-2) to TRBJ2-3; D is perhaps TRBD2 (6 bases). Per the germline V gene, CDR1 is LGHDT and CDR2 is YNNKEL (reference sequence). This CDR3 has 13 residues. V lost 3 bases, J lost 6 bases, and 10 bases lay in between. The CDR3 DNA reads TGTGCCAGCAGCCATTGGGAGGACGATACGCAGTATTTT. Its translation: CASSHWEDDTQYF.

This chain connects TRBV15 to TRBJ2-1, with 11 bases aligning to TRBD1. The V and J ends lost 5 bases and 8 bases, in that order; junction bases with no gene match: 17. This CDR3 has 18 residues. The germline V gene encodes CDR1 LNHNV and CDR2 YYDKDF (reference sequence). Written as DNA, the CDR3 is TGTGCCACCAGCCCCCTCCGCGGGACAGGGGGAGGGGTCCATGAGCAGTTCTTC. As protein: CATSPLRGTGGGVHEQFF.

J is TRBJ1-1 and V is TRBV3-1 (or the pseudogene TRBV3-2), with D perhaps TRBD1 (5 bases). Looked up from germline, CDR1 is LGHDT and CDR2 is YNNKEL (reference sequence). The CDR3 covers 15 residues. The ends were cut back, 1 base at V and 3 bases at J, with 12 bases in the middle. The CDR3 loop is CASSQGLGPYTEAFF. DNA for the CDR3: TGTGCCAGCAGCCAAGGATTGGGGCCGTACACTGAAGCTTTCTTT.

This clone was recorded only once. V is TRBV28 and J is TRBJ2-7, with D possibly being TRBD2 (6 bases). The CDR3 contains 12 residues. Trimming pared 5 bases from V and 2 bases from J, leaving 7 bases between. Germline V gives CDR1 MDHEN, CDR2 SYDVKM. The CDR3 is CASSPGAYEQYF. The CDR3 DNA reads as TGTGCCAGCAGTCCGGGGGCCTACGAGCAGTACTTC.

This clone was counted between two and nine times. V is TRBV11-2 and J is TRBJ2-1; 10 nucleotides align to TRBD2. The V segment lost 4 bases and the J segment 4 bases; nucleotides outside the gene matches: 7. Germline V gene lookup returns CDR1 SGHAT and CDR2 FQNNGV. The CDR3 sequence is 16 residues long. In DNA form, the CDR3 reads TGTGCCAGCAGCTACAGCGGGACTAGCGTATACAATGAGCAGTTCTTC. Protein: CASSYSGTSVYNEQFF.

This chain joins TRBV5-1 and TRBJ1-4; no clear D gene. CDR3 size: 15 residues. CDR1 and CDR2 from the germline V gene are SGHRS and YFSETQ. V shed 0 bases and J shed 8 bases, with 14 bases lying between them. CDR3 amino acids: CASSLGGNSQEKLFF. CDR3 bases: TGCGCCAGCAGCTTGGGAGGTAACTCTCAGGAAAAACTGTTTTTT.

The chain couples TRBV5-1 to TRBJ2-7, with TRBD2 matching over 9 bases. The CDR3 is 15 residues long. J gave up 2 bases and V 5 bases, and 8 bases lay outside the gene matches. Looked up from germline, CDR1 is SGHRS and CDR2 is YFSETQ. The CDR3: CASRFGLAGTYEQYF. CDR3 nucleotide sequence: TGCGCCAGCAGGTTCGGGCTAGCGGGAACCTACGAGCAGTACTTC.

This rearrangement joins TRBV3-1 (or the pseudogene TRBV3-2) to TRBJ2-5; possibly TRBD1 for D (5 bases). Trimming pared 1 base from V and 5 bases from J, leaving 11 bases between. This CDR3 has 14 amino acids. Germline CDR1 is LGHDT and CDR2 is YNNKEL (reference sequence). In nucleotides, the CDR3 is TGTGCCAGCAGCCAAGGATGGTACAGGGAGACCCAGTACTTC. It encodes CASSQGWYRETQYF.